The text below deals with one T cell receptor (beta chain). These data come from a study of blood T cell repertoires in COVID-19. Study overall: The cDNA or gDNA used as material had been derived from T cells, B-cell-depleted T cells, or PBMCs.

In the authors' methods: Reference gene primer amplification gave estimated nucleated cell counts. Using immunoSEQ multiplex PCR, the repertoire was profiled, and TCRdb retains in-frame clones only, with some absent. The DNA was the basis for D and trimming; V, J and clone size are from that table. The sample yields 200,000 to 250,000 clones, 65% to 90% seen once. The V end was cut by 0 bases, the J end by 3 bases, with 8 bases between. The CDR3 runs to 15 residues. From germline, CDR1 is MNHEY and CDR2 SVGAGI. Recruited during active infection, patients (from Seattle) were subsequently followed longitudinally.

The source material was peripheral blood. The receptor was derived from a man aged 45-65 years with COVID-19, enrolled during active disease. V usage is TRBV6-5 and J usage is TRBJ2-2, with D possibly matching TRBD1 (6 bases). For the CDR3, the DNA is TGTGCCAGCAGTTACTCGAGGGGGTACACCGGGGAGCTGTTTTTT. Encoded protein: CASSYSRGYTGELFF.